This entry lists 19 T cell receptor beta chains sequenced from one sample in a study of T cell responses to AZD1222 COVID-19 vaccine. TCRdb keeps only in-frame clones here, not all; method: immunoSEQ multiplex PCR. Counted here are 130,000 or so clones, roughly 90% occurring once; the ten biggest clones make up 3.5% to 4.5%. Source: peripheral blood, taken 28 days after the second dose of the MenACWY control vaccine. These receptors were taken from an adult who received the MenACWY meningococcal vaccine as a control.

The chain carries TRBV6-5 and TRBJ2-7; TRBD1 agrees at 8 bases. The V gene's germline CDR1 is MNHEY and CDR2 SVGAGI. V was pared by 6 bases and J by 3 bases, with 4 bases of the junction left unmatched. The length of the CDR3 is 13 residues. Here the CDR3 DNA reads TGTGCCAGCAGCAAAGACAGGGGCTACGAGCAGTACTTC. Protein product: CASSKDRGYEQYF.

This chain connects TRBV5-5 to TRBJ2-1; possibly TRBD2 for D (6 bases). Trimming took off 0 bases at V and 8 bases at J, with 18 bases between the two ends. CDR3 length equals 16 residues. Germline CDR1 is SGHKS and CDR2 is YYEKEE (reference sequence). The chain's CDR3 is CASSLVGGAGGYEQFF. Here the CDR3 DNA reads TGTGCCAGCAGCTTGGTGGGCGGGGCCGGAGGCTATGAGCAGTTCTTC.

The genes are TRBV2 and TRBJ2-2; D might be TRBD1 (5 bases). The CDR3 is 13 residues long. CDR1 is SNHLY and CDR2 is FYNNEI in the germline V gene. The V end lost 7 bases, the J end lost 2 bases, and 8 bases lay between the germline ends. The CDR3: CASTGHNTGELFF. DNA for the CDR3: TGTGCCAGCACTGGACACAACACCGGGGAGCTGTTTTTT.

The CDR3 loop is CASPTTGTYEQYV. In nucleotides, the CDR3 is TGTGCCAGTCCGACCACAGGTACCTACGAGCAGTACGTC. The chain employs TRBV19 and TRBJ2-7; tentative D call: TRBD1 (5 bases). V lost 8 bases, J lost 2 bases, and 13 bases lay in between. The CDR3 is made up of 13 amino acids. Germline CDR1 reads LNHDA; CDR2 reads SQIVND (reference sequence).

This chain joins TRBV5-1 and TRBJ2-5; TRBD2 is a possible D gene (6 bases). The CDR3 sequence is 13 residues long. V gave up 3 bases and J gave up 2 bases, with 8 bases separating them. CDR1 and CDR2 (germline): SGHRS, YFSETQ. This CDR3 reads CASSWGLQETQYF. DNA of the CDR3: TGCGCCAGCAGCTGGGGACTGCAAGAGACCCAGTACTTC.

This chain connects TRBV18 to TRBJ1-1; unclear D gene. Trimming stripped 0 bases from V and 1 base from J, with 9 bases between. The CDR3 extends over 15 amino acids. The germline CDR1 and CDR2 sequences are KGHSH and LQKENI. As DNA, the CDR3 is TGTGCCAGCTCACCACCGTCGCTGGGGAACACTGAAGCTTTCTTT. Residues: CASSPPSLGNTEAFF.

The V gene is TRBV7-2, the J gene TRBJ1-6; no definite D call. CDR3 length: 13 amino acids. V gave up 5 bases and J gave up 8 bases, with 10 bases separating them. The germline gives CDR1 SGHTA, CDR2 FQGNSA. The CDR3 DNA is TGTGCCAGCAGCCTGCGAGCGGATTCACCCCTCCACTTT. Encoded protein: CASSLRADSPLHF.

This chain joins TRBV5-1 and TRBJ2-1; 9 bases fit TRBD2. The V gene's germline CDR1 is SGHRS and CDR2 YFSETQ. The CDR3 spans 18 residues. Trimming cost V 0 bases and J 1 base; bases outside gene matches: 8. DNA for the CDR3: TGCGCCAGCAGCTTGGCCTTGGTTAGCGGGAGTTCCTACAATGAGCAGTTCTTC. Its translation: CASSLALVSGSSYNEQFF.

This chain connects TRBV5-4 to TRBJ2-3, with TRBD1 matching over 8 bases. V gave up 3 bases and J gave up 3 bases; unmatched junction bases: 12. The CDR3 loop spans 17 amino acids. Germline CDR1 and CDR2: SGHNT and YYREEE (reference sequence). The CDR3 sequence: CASSSGTGGKRTDTQYF. For the CDR3, the DNA is TGTGCCAGCAGCTCCGGAACAGGGGGAAAGCGGACAGATACGCAGTATTTT.

The rearrangement links TRBV7-8 to TRBJ1-5; D is undetermined. Deletions cut 2 bases from V and 0 bases from J, with 11 bases between. Germline V CDR1 and CDR2: SGHVS, FQNEAQ. The CDR3 runs to 16 residues. In DNA, the CDR3 is TGTGCCAGCAGCTTAATAGTGGAGTATAGCAATCAGCCCCAGCATTTT. Protein: CASSLIVEYSNQPQHF. Full variable domain (remainder filled in from reference TRBV7-8 and TRBJ1-5): GAGVSQSPRYKVAKRGQDVALRCDPISGHVSLFWYQQALGQGPEFLTYFQNEAQLDKSGLPSDRFFAERPEGSVSTLKIQRTQQEDSAVYLCASSLIVEYSNQPQHFGDGTRLSIL.

The rearrangement uses TRBV6-5 and TRBJ1-6; 10 bases agree with TRBD1. With V trimmed by 5 bases and J by 8 bases, 6 bases remained unmatched. The CDR3 contains 15 residues. Germline V CDR1 and CDR2: MNHEY, SVGAGI. The CDR3 DNA is TGTGCCAGCAGTCGGACAGGGGGGAAGGATTCACCCCTCCACTTT. This encodes CASSRTGGKDSPLHF.

This chain connects TRBV11-2 to TRBJ2-3; TRBD2 agrees at 9 bases. Per the germline V gene, CDR1 is SGHAT and CDR2 is FQNNGV. The junction had 8 bases not matched to a gene; V was cut back by 2 bases and J by 2 bases. This CDR3 region has 17 residues. The CDR3 spells CASSLLAGVAPTDTQYF. DNA for the CDR3: TGTGCCAGCAGCTTATTAGCGGGAGTCGCCCCCACAGATACGCAGTATTTT.

The gene calls are TRBV15 and TRBJ2-1; tentative D call: TRBD1 (5 bases). Germline V gene sequence: CDR1 LNHNV, CDR2 YYDKDF (reference sequence). The length of the CDR3 is 15 residues. The V end was cut by 2 bases, the J end by 6 bases, with 14 bases between. CDR3 protein: CATSRMGRNLNEQFF. The DNA of the CDR3 is TGTGCCACCAGCAGAATGGGGCGCAACCTCAATGAGCAGTTCTTC.

CDR3 residues: CASSFGGTDTQYF. CDR3 sequence (DNA): TGTGCCAGCAGTTTCGGGGGCACAGATACGCAGTATTTT. The chain joins TRBV28 to TRBJ2-3; D possibly corresponds to TRBD2 (5 bases). This CDR3 has 13 residues. CDR1 and CDR2 from the germline V gene are MDHEN and SYDVKM. With 3 bases removed from V and 1 base from J, the gap between germline ends came to 5 bases.

The chain joins TRBV30 to TRBJ1-1, with D perhaps matching TRBD1 (6 bases). Germline CDR1 is GTSNPN and CDR2 is SVGIG (reference sequence). V gave up 4 bases and J gave up 5 bases, with 11 bases separating them. This CDR3 contains 12 residues. The CDR3 reads CAWKRGGTEAFF. The DNA for the CDR3 is TGTGCCTGGAAGAGGGGGGGTACTGAAGCTTTCTTT.

This clone occurred a few times. The rearrangement joins TRBV3-1 (or the pseudogene TRBV3-2) to TRBJ2-1; 8 bases map to TRBD2. Germline loops: CDR1 LGHDT, CDR2 YNNKEL (reference sequence). This CDR3 is built from 16 residues. Trimming at V came to 1 base and at J to 5 bases, leaving 7 bases not matched to a gene. CDR3 DNA: TGTGCCAGCAGCCAAGTAGGGACGGGAGGGGACAATGAGCAGTTCTTC. It translates to CASSQVGTGGDNEQFF.

The V and J genes are TRBV7-9 and TRBJ2-2, with 10 bases fitting TRBD2. Germline trimming cut 3 bases from V and 7 bases from J; bases unmatched to any gene: 8. The CDR3 spans 16 residues. Germline values: CDR1 SEHNR, CDR2 FQNEAQ (reference sequence). CDR3 in amino acids: CASSFSSGSISGELFF. CDR3 DNA sequence: TGTGCCAGCAGCTTCTCTAGCGGGAGTATTAGCGGGGAGCTGTTTTTT.

This chain joins TRBV10-1 and TRBJ2-2, with TRBD1 matching over 7 bases. Germline assignment: CDR1 WNHNN and CDR2 SYGVQD (reference sequence). V shed 7 bases and J 7 bases; nucleotides not matched to a gene: 9. The CDR3 is made up of 14 amino acids. CDR3 in amino acids: CASTFGQVVGELFF. The CDR3 DNA reads as TGCGCCAGCACTTTCGGACAGGTTGTCGGGGAGCTGTTTTTT.

This clone was seen more than once but under ten times. This chain uses TRBV12-3 or TRBV12-4 with TRBJ2-7; D tentatively fits TRBD1 or TRBD2 (5 bases each). The CDR3 loop spans 13 amino acids. The V and J ends lost 6 bases and 7 bases respectively, with 16 bases between them. CDR3 DNA: TGTGCCAGCAGCTCCGGGACCGGCTTAGAGCAGTACTTC. It yields the protein CASSSGTGLEQYF.